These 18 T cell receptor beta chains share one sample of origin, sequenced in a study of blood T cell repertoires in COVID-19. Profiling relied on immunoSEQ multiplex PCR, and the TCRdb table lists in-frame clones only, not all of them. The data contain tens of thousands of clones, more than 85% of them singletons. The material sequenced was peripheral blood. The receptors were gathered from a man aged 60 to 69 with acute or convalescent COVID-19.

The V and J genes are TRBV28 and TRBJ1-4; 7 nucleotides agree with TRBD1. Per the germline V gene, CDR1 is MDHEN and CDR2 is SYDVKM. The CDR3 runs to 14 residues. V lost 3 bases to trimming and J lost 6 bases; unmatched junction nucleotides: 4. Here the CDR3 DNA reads TGTGCCAGCAGTTTTGGACAGGAATATGAAAAACTGTTTTTT. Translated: CASSFGQEYEKLFF.

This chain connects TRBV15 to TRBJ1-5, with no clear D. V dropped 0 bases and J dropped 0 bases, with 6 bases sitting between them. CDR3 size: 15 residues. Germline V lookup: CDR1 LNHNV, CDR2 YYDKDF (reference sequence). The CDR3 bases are TGTGCCACCAGCAGAGAAGCGTATAGCAATCAGCCCCAGCATTTT. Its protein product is CATSREAYSNQPQHF.

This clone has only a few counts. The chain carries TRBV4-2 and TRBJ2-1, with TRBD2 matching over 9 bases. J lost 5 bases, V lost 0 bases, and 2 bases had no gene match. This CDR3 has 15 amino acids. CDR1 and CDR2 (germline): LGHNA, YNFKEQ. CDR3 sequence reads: CASSQEASGDNEQFF. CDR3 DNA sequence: TGTGCCAGCAGCCAAGAGGCTAGCGGGGACAATGAGCAGTTCTTC.

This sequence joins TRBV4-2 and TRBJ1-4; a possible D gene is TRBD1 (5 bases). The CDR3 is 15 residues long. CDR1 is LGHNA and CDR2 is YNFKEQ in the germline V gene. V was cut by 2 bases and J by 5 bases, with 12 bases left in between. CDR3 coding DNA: TGTGCCAGCAGCCAAAGGTCCAGGGCCAATGAAAAACTGTTTTTT. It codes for CASSQRSRANEKLFF.

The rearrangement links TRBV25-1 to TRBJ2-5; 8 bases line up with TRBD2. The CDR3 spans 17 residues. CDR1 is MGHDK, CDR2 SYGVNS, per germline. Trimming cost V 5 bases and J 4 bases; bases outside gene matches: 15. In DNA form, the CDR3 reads TGTGCCAGCAGTCGCAGAAACCCGGGACTAGGGGGAGAGACCCAGTACTTC. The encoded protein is CASSRRNPGLGGETQYF.

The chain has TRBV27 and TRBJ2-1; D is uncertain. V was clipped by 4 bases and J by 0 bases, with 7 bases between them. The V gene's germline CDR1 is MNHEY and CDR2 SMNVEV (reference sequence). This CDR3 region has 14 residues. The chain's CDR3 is CASSYLSSYNEQFF. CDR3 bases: TGTGCCAGCAGTTACCTGAGCTCCTACAATGAGCAGTTCTTC.

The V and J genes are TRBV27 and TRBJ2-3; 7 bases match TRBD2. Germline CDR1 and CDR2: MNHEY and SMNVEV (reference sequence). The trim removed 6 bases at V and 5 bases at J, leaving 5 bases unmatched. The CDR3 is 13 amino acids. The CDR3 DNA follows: TGTGCCAGCAGGAGCGGGACGGTAGATACGCAGTATTTT. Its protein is CASRSGTVDTQYF.

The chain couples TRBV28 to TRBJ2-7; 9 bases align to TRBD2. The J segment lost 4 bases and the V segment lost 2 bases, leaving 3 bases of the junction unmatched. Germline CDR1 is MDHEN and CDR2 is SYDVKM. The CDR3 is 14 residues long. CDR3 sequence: CASSLGLAWYEQYF. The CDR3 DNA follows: TGTGCCAGCAGTTTAGGACTAGCGTGGTACGAGCAGTACTTC. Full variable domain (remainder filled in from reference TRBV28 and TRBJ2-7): DVKVTQSSRYLVKRTGEKVFLECVQDMDHENMFWYRQDPGLGLRLIYFSYDVKMKEKGDIPEGYSVSREKKERFSLILESASTNQTSMYLCASSLGLAWYEQYFGPGTRLTVT.

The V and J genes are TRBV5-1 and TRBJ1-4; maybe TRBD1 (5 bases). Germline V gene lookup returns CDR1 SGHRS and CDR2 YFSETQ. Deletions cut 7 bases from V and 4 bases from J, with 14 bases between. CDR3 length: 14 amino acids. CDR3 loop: CASGQGRGNEKLFF. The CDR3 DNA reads TGCGCCAGCGGGCAGGGAAGGGGTAATGAAAAACTGTTTTTT.

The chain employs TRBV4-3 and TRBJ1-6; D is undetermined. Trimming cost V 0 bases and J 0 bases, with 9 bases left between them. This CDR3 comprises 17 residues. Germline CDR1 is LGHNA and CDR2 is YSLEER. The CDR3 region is CASSQDERSSYNSPLHF. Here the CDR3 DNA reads TGCGCCAGCAGCCAAGATGAAAGGAGCTCCTATAATTCACCCCTCCACTTT.

In DNA form, the CDR3 reads TGTGCCAGCAGCCAGGCCGGGACAGGGGGTCTCCTGAACACTGAAGCTTTCTTT. This codes for CASSQAGTGGLLNTEAFF. V is TRBV3-1 (or the pseudogene TRBV3-2) and J is TRBJ1-1, with 11 bases identical to TRBD1. The V gene's germline CDR1 is LGHDT and CDR2 YNNKEL (reference sequence). J gave up 0 bases and V 3 bases, and 9 bases lay outside the gene matches. The CDR3 sequence is 18 residues long.

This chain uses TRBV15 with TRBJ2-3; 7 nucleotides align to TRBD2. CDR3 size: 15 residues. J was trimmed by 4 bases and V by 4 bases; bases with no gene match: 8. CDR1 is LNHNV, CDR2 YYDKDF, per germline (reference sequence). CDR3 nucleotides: TGTGCCACCAGCACTCAGAGCGGGACTGCAGATACGCAGTATTTT. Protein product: CATSTQSGTADTQYF.

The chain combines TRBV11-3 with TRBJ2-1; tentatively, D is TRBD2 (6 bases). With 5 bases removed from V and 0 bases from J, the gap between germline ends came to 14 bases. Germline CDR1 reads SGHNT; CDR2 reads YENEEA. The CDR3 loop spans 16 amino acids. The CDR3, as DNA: TGTGCCAGCAGCCCCCTTCGGGGGAACTCCTACAATGAGCAGTTCTTC. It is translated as CASSPLRGNSYNEQFF.

The CDR3 loop reads CASSPVNRDTEAFF. CDR3 sequence (DNA): TGTGCCAGCTCACCAGTCAATCGGGACACTGAAGCTTTCTTT. The rearrangement links TRBV18 to TRBJ1-1; no clear D gene. Germline lookup yields CDR1 KGHSH and CDR2 LQKENI. This CDR3 spans 14 amino acids. The V end was cut by 2 bases, the J end by 3 bases, with 10 bases between.

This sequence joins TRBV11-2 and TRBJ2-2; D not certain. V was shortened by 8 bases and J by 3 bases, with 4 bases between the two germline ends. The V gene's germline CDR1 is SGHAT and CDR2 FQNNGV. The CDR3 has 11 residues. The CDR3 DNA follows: TGTGCCAGCCTTGACACCGGGGAGCTGTTTTTT. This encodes CASLDTGELFF. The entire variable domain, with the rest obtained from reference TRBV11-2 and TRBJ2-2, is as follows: EAGVAQSPRYKIIEKRQSVAFWCNPISGHATLYWYQQILGQGPKLLIQFQNNGVVDDSQLPKDRFSAERLKGVDSTLKIQPAKLEDSAVYLCASLDTGELFFGEGSRLTVL.

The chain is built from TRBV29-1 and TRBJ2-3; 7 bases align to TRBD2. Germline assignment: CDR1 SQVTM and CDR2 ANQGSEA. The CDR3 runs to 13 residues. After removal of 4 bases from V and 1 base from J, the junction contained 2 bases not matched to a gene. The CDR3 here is CSVVGRGTDTQYF. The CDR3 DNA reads TGCAGCGTTGTGGGGAGGGGCACAGATACGCAGTATTTT.

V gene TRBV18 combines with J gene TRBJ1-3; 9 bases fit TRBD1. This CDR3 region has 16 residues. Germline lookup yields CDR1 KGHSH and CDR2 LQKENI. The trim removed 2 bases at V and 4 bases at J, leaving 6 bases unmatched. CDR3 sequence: CASSPRDRVPGNTIYF. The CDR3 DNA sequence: TGTGCCAGCTCACCAAGGGACAGGGTTCCCGGAAACACCATATATTTT. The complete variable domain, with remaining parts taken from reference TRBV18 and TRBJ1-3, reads NAGVMQNPRHLVRRRGQEARLRCSPMKGHSHVYWYRQLPEEGLKFMVYLQKENIIDESGMPKERFSAEFPKEGPSILRIQQVVRGDSAAYFCASSPRDRVPGNTIYFGEGSWLTVV.

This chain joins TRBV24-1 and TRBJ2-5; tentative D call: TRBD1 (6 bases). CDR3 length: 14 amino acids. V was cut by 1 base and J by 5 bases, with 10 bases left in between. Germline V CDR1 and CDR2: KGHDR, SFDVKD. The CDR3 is CATSDFGQGETQYF. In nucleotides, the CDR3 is TGTGCCACCAGTGATTTCGGGCAGGGGGAGACCCAGTACTTC.